A single sample gave rise to the 7 T cell receptor beta chains below, sequenced in a study of OX40 agonist ivuxolimab in advanced cancers. Libraries were prepared by immunoSEQ multiplex PCR; TCRdb keeps only in-frame clonotypes and omits some of them. The data contain approximately 14,000 clones, about four fifths of them singletons. The source was CD4+ or CD8+ T cells sorted from blood, collected in a trial of the OX40 agonist ivuxolimab. These TCRs come from an adult with an advanced solid tumor such as melanoma, head and neck, liver or kidney cancer.

The rearrangement links TRBV14 to TRBJ2-4; 8 bases align to TRBD2. Germline V CDR1 and CDR2: SGHDN, FVKESK. This CDR3 is 16 amino acids long. The ends lost 4 bases at V and 1 base at J; junction bases unmatched: 6. The chain's CDR3 is CASSLSGSVAKNIQYF. In nucleotides, the CDR3 is TGTGCCAGCAGCCTAAGCGGGAGTGTTGCCAAAAACATTCAGTACTTC. Filled out from reference TRBV14 and TRBJ2-4, the complete variable domain reads EAGVTQFPSHSVIEKGQTVTLRCDPISGHDNLYWYRRVMGKEIKFLLHFVKESKQDESGMPNNRFLAERTGGTYSTLKVQPAELEDSGVYFCASSLSGSVAKNIQYFGAGTRLSVL.

This clone has only a few counts. The gene calls are TRBV5-1 and TRBJ2-1, with D perhaps matching TRBD2 (5 bases). CDR1 and CDR2 from the germline V gene are SGHRS and YFSETQ. The V and J ends lost 0 bases and 3 bases respectively, with 13 bases between them. The CDR3 has 16 amino acids. The CDR3 DNA sequence: TGCGCCAGCAGCTTGGGTGGGGAGACGTACTACAATGAGCAGTTCTTC. Its protein product is CASSLGGETYYNEQFF.

This chain connects TRBV7-6 to TRBJ2-7, with TRBD2 identical over 12 bases. J gave up 7 bases and V 2 bases, and 12 bases lay outside the gene matches. The CDR3 totals 17 residues. CDR1 is SGHVS, CDR2 FNYEAQ, per germline. This CDR3 is CASSLTSGRSGPGEQYF. CDR3 bases: TGTGCCAGCAGCTTAACTAGCGGGAGGTCTGGCCCTGGGGAGCAGTACTTC.

By sample fraction, this clone is hyperexpanded (1% or more). The CDR3 loop reads CASSSGQGGPYEQYF. The CDR3 coding sequence is TGTGCCAGCAGTTCCGGACAGGGGGGGCCCTACGAGCAGTACTTC. V and J are TRBV6-5 and TRBJ2-7, with TRBD1 matching over 10 bases. Per the germline V gene, CDR1 is MNHEY and CDR2 is SVGAGI. J gave up 2 bases and V 4 bases, and 5 bases lay outside the gene matches. The CDR3 sequence is 15 residues long.

This chain joins TRBV5-1 and TRBJ2-7; a possible D gene is TRBD1 (6 bases). The CDR3 is 15 residues long. The germline V and J ends were trimmed by 0 bases and 4 bases, with 14 bases remaining between them. Germline loops: CDR1 SGHRS, CDR2 YFSETQ. The CDR3 sequence is CASSLDKGVHYEQYF. The CDR3, as DNA: TGCGCCAGCAGCTTGGATAAGGGGGTCCATTACGAGCAGTACTTC.

This clone qualifies as medium-sized. The chain employs TRBV7-2 and TRBJ1-3; TRBD1 is a possible D gene (6 bases). The V gene lost 1 base and the J gene lost 0 bases, with 13 bases spanning the gap. Germline CDR1 SGHTA, CDR2 FQGNSA. This CDR3 comprises 17 residues. CDR3 protein: CASSLVGGMGSGNTIYF. The CDR3 region has the DNA TGTGCCAGCAGCTTAGTGGGGGGCATGGGCTCTGGAAACACCATATATTTT.

The chain uses TRBV18 and TRBJ2-7; possible D gene TRBD2, 5 bases. This CDR3 has 12 residues. Germline CDR1 and CDR2: KGHSH and LQKENI. V lost 9 bases, J lost 3 bases, and 12 bases lay in between. CDR3 amino acids: CASWEWGYEQYF. As DNA, the CDR3 is TGTGCCAGTTGGGAGTGGGGCTACGAGCAGTACTTC. The full variable domain, in which reference TRBV18 and TRBJ2-7 provide the parts outside the CDR3, is NAGVMQNPRHLVRRRGQEARLRCSPMKGHSHVYWYRQLPEEGLKFMVYLQKENIIDESGMPKERFSAEFPKEGPSILRIQQVVRGDSAAYFCASWEWGYEQYFGPGTRLTVT.